Shown below are 21 T cell receptor beta chains from a single sample sequenced in a study of T cell repertoires in cytomegalovirus infection. Each CDR3 protein is one row after TCRdb ran MiXCR on the reads. The sample records some 180,000 distinct CDR3 sequences, roughly 15% being singletons. Sequencing was carried out using CD8+ T cells from PBMCs. These receptors came from a human donor in good health (CMV status not recorded). Some clones in this sample may be carry-over from other donors' samples.

This chain links TRBV5-6 with TRBJ1-1; D may be TRBD1 (6 bases). Trimming cost V 3 bases and J 9 bases, with 9 bases left between them. The CDR3 runs 11 residues. Germline V lookup: CDR1 SGHDT, CDR2 YYEEEE. The CDR3 nucleotides read TGTGCCAGCAGCTCGTGGGGGCAAGCTTTCTTT. Protein: CASSSWGQAFF.

A few counts support this clonotype. This rearrangement joins TRBV7-9 to TRBJ1-2, with 9 positions matching TRBD1. CDR3 length equals 14 residues. Germline values: CDR1 SEHNR, CDR2 FQNEAQ (reference sequence). V was pared by 6 bases and J by 2 bases, with 4 bases of the junction left unmatched. The CDR3 nucleotides read TGTGCCAGCAGGGGGGGACAGGGCAACTATGGCTACACCTTC. Translation gives CASRGGQGNYGYTF. Looking up the rest from reference TRBV7-9 and TRBJ1-2 gives the full variable domain: DTGVSQNPRHKITKRGQNVTFRCDPISEHNRLYWYRQTLGQGPEFLTYFQNEAQLEKSRLLSDRFSAERPKGSFSTLEIQRTEQGDSAMYLCASRGGQGNYGYTFGSGTRLTVV.

The rearrangement joins TRBV20-1 to TRBJ2-7; D perhaps matches TRBD1 (6 bases). V was pared by 1 base and J by 2 bases, with 12 bases between. The CDR3 has 14 amino acids. The germline V gene encodes CDR1 DFQATT and CDR2 SNEGSKA (reference sequence). The CDR3 here is CSARADSSAYEQYF. In DNA form, the CDR3 reads TGCAGTGCTAGAGCGGACAGTAGTGCCTACGAGCAGTACTTC.

The rearrangement joins TRBV12-3 or TRBV12-4 to TRBJ2-1, with a weak D call TRBD1 (6 bases). Trimming removed 2 bases at V and 1 base at J, with 9 bases between. The CDR3 sequence is 15 residues long. The CDR3 nucleotides read TGTGCCAGCAGTTTAACAGGGTGGTCCTACAATGAGCAGTTCTTC. Its translation is CASSLTGWSYNEQFF.

The table lists this clonotype with a few counts. The chain carries TRBV7-2 and TRBJ2-2, with D possibly matching TRBD1 (5 bases). The germline V gene encodes CDR1 SGHTA and CDR2 FQGNSA. The CDR3 is made up of 16 amino acids. V was cut by 1 base and J by 5 bases, with 14 bases left in between. CDR3 nucleotides: TGTGCCAGCAGCTTAGTTTGGCGACAGCAAACCGGGGAGCTGTTTTTT. Amino acid sequence: CASSLVWRQQTGELFF.

The chain has TRBV19 and TRBJ2-3; no clear D. The ends were cut back, 3 bases at V and 3 bases at J, with 19 bases in the middle. Germline V gene sequence: CDR1 LNHDA, CDR2 SQIVND (reference sequence). This CDR3 region has 17 residues. CDR3 residues: CASSITFRVERTDTQYF. The CDR3 DNA reads as TGTGCCAGTAGTATTACCTTCCGGGTAGAAAGGACAGATACGCAGTATTTT. The full variable domain, with the rest looked up from reference TRBV19 and TRBJ2-3, is DGGITQSPKYLFRKEGQNVTLSCEQNLNHDAMYWYRQDPGQGLRLIYYSQIVNDFQKGDIAEGYSVSREKKESFPLTVTSAQKNPTAFYLCASSITFRVERTDTQYFGPGTRLTVL.

The table lists this clonotype with a few counts. This sequence joins TRBV6-6 and TRBJ2-7; D gene ambiguous. V lost 2 bases, J lost 1 base, and 6 bases lay in between. Germline V lookup: CDR1 MNHNY, CDR2 SVGAGI (reference sequence). The CDR3 loop spans 13 amino acids. The CDR3, as DNA: TGTGCCAGCAGTTACGGCCCTTCCTACGAGCAGTACTTC. Its translation is CASSYGPSYEQYF.

The chain links TRBV5-1 to TRBJ2-7; a weak D match, TRBD1 (5 bases). The CDR3 runs to 12 residues. Trimming took off 1 base at V and 5 bases at J, with 7 bases between the two ends. Per the germline V gene, CDR1 is SGHRS and CDR2 is YFSETQ. CDR3 loop: CASSLLGDEQYF. The DNA for the CDR3 is TGCGCCAGCAGCTTGTTAGGGGACGAGCAGTACTTC.

This chain connects TRBV6-2 or TRBV6-3 to TRBJ2-2, with 11 bases identical to TRBD1. This CDR3 contains 16 residues. The germline V gene encodes CDR1 MNHEY and CDR2 SVGEGT. Losses at the gene ends were 0 bases for V and 9 bases for J; bases not matched to a gene: 6. The CDR3 DNA reads as TGTGCCAGCAGTTACTCCCCGGACAGGGGGCTTAGGGAGCTGTTTTTT. Its translation: CASSYSPDRGLRELFF.

This clonotype appeared a few times. The chain carries TRBV7-2 and TRBJ2-3; TRBD1 matches 10 bases. J lost 5 bases, V lost 4 bases, and 3 bases had no gene match. CDR1 is SGHTA, CDR2 FQGNSA, per germline. This CDR3 contains 14 residues. The CDR3 bases are TGTGCCAGCAGCTCCGACAGGGGGCAAGATACGCAGTATTTT. This sequence encodes CASSSDRGQDTQYF.

This clonotype has only a few counts. This chain uses TRBV6-6 with TRBJ2-7; D is tentatively TRBD1 or TRBD2 (5 bases each). Germline V gene sequence: CDR1 MNHNY, CDR2 SVGAGI (reference sequence). Trimming removed 4 bases from V and 0 bases from J, with 16 bases in between. This CDR3 region has 16 residues. CDR3 amino acids: CASSSWDWDGSYEQYF. Here the CDR3 DNA reads TGTGCCAGCAGTTCCTGGGATTGGGACGGCTCCTACGAGCAGTACTTC.

The rearrangement links TRBV6-2 or TRBV6-3 to TRBJ1-5; perhaps TRBD1 as D (5 bases). The CDR3 is made up of 12 amino acids. Looked up from germline, CDR1 is MNHEY and CDR2 is SVGEGT. Trimming pared 8 bases from V and 4 bases from J, leaving 9 bases between. CDR3 nucleotides: TGTGCCAGCGAGGGGATTAATCAGCCCCAGCATTTT. It codes for CASEGINQPQHF.

The rearrangement joins TRBV12-3 or TRBV12-4 to TRBJ2-7; D is perhaps TRBD2 (6 bases). The length of the CDR3 is 14 residues. The ends were cut back, 3 bases at V and 3 bases at J, with 12 bases in the middle. The CDR3 sequence: CASSFVGGFYEQYF. The CDR3 DNA is TGTGCCAGCAGTTTTGTTGGAGGGTTCTACGAGCAGTACTTC.

The CDR3 DNA follows: TGTGCCAGCAGTTCCCGATACAGGGTCTCTGGGGCCAACGTCCTGACTTTC. Translated: CASSSRYRVSGANVLTF. This chain connects TRBV28 to TRBJ2-6; a possible D gene is TRBD1 (6 bases). Looked up from germline, CDR1 is MDHEN and CDR2 is SYDVKM. This CDR3 is built from 17 residues. V was pared by 4 bases and J by 0 bases, with 13 bases between.

V gene TRBV7-8 combines with J gene TRBJ2-1, with D perhaps TRBD2 (6 bases). Trimming stripped 10 bases from V and 0 bases from J, with 22 bases between. The CDR3 sequence is 17 residues long. In germline, CDR1 is SGHVS, CDR2 FQNEAQ. CDR3 DNA: TGTGCCACCAACGATAAAGTTGGGGGGAACTCCTACAATGAGCAGTTCTTC. Translating it yields CATNDKVGGNSYNEQFF.

The chain carries TRBV9 and TRBJ2-3, with 8 nucleotides matching TRBD2. The ends lost 2 bases at V and 5 bases at J; junction bases unmatched: 7. Germline V CDR1 and CDR2: SGDLS, YYNGEE. The CDR3 extends over 15 amino acids. The CDR3 loop reads CASSVSGGPEDTQYF. The DNA for the CDR3 is TGTGCCAGCAGCGTTTCGGGGGGGCCCGAAGATACGCAGTATTTT.

V usage is TRBV4-2 and J usage is TRBJ1-1; weak D call: TRBD1 (5 bases). Trimming removed 2 bases from V and 1 base from J, with 11 bases in between. Germline V gene lookup returns CDR1 LGHNA and CDR2 YNFKEQ. CDR3 length: 15 amino acids. The CDR3 protein is CASSQYRTSNTEAFF. The CDR3 DNA is TGTGCCAGCAGCCAATACAGGACTTCGAACACTGAAGCTTTCTTT.

This clonotype was counted a few times. The V and J genes are TRBV6-2 or TRBV6-3 and TRBJ1-5, with a weak D call TRBD1 (6 bases). V lost 5 bases to trimming and J lost 9 bases, with 20 bases between them. Per germline, CDR1 MNHEY and CDR2 SVGEGT. This CDR3 is 15 amino acids long. The CDR3 protein is CASSRRQAGESPQHF. Here the CDR3 DNA reads TGTGCCAGCAGTAGGAGACAGGCTGGGGAATCGCCCCAGCATTTT.

This chain uses TRBV7-9 with TRBJ1-1; D is unresolved. The CDR3 totals 16 residues. Germline V lookup: CDR1 SEHNR, CDR2 FQNEAQ (reference sequence). V lost 1 base and J 1 base, leaving 13 bases between the germline ends. The CDR3 region has the DNA TGTGCCAGCAGCTTAGGGGAGGCCGTTCCGAACACTGAAGCTTTCTTT. As protein: CASSLGEAVPNTEAFF.

This sequence joins TRBV25-1 and TRBJ1-1, with D possibly matching TRBD1 (6 bases). V shed 5 bases and J shed 4 bases, with 8 bases lying between them. CDR1 and CDR2 (germline): MGHDK, SYGVNS. This CDR3 has 12 amino acids. This CDR3 is CASSWGATEAFF. CDR3 in DNA: TGTGCCAGCAGTTGGGGGGCCACTGAAGCTTTCTTT.

This clonotype occurred a few times. The genes are TRBV11-2 and TRBJ2-2, with TRBD1 as a possible D gene (6 bases). Per the germline V gene, CDR1 is SGHAT and CDR2 is FQNNGV. This CDR3 is built from 18 residues. V lost 2 bases, J lost 2 bases, and 18 bases lay in between. The CDR3 sequence: CASSLPPNRVANTGELFF. For the CDR3, the DNA is TGTGCCAGCAGCTTACCCCCTAACAGGGTGGCAAACACCGGGGAGCTGTTTTTT.